A single sample is the source of the 3 T cell receptor beta chains below, sequenced in a study of T cell changes during pregnancy in multiple sclerosis. Generated by immunoSEQ multiplex PCR, the TCRdb table keeps only in-frame clones and is missing some. This sample yields some 48,000 clones, of which around 93% are seen a single time; 5.9% belongs to the top ten. This sample comprised CD8+ T cells from peripheral blood mononuclear cells, obtained in the first trimester of pregnancy. The receptors were sampled from a female donor with multiple sclerosis, enrolled in a pregnancy study.

This CDR3 is CASSVPSDRSSGRGGAGELFF. The CDR3, as DNA: TGTGCCAGCAGCGTACCGTCGGACCGGTCTAGCGGGAGGGGGGGTGCCGGGGAGCTGTTTTTT. The rearrangement links TRBV9 to TRBJ2-2, with 12 bases matching TRBD2. CDR1 and CDR2 (germline): SGDLS, YYNGEE. Germline trimming cut 1 base from V and 6 bases from J; bases unmatched to any gene: 19. The CDR3 covers 21 residues. The variable domain in full, with the rest retrieved from reference TRBV9 and TRBJ2-2, is DSGVTQTPKHLITATGQRVTLRCSPRSGDLSVYWYQQSLDQGLQFLIQYYNGEERAKGNILERFSAQQFPDLHSELNLSSLELGDSALYFCASSVPSDRSSGRGGAGELFFGEGSRLTVL.

The chain has TRBV30 and TRBJ2-7; D may be TRBD2 (6 bases). This CDR3 is 13 amino acids long. Germline assignment: CDR1 GTSNPN and CDR2 SVGIG (reference sequence). Trimming removed 1 base at V and 5 bases at J, with 12 bases between. CDR3 sequence (DNA): TGTGCCTGGAGTGCACTAGCAACCCACGAGCAGTACTTC. As protein: CAWSALATHEQYF.

The V gene is TRBV9, the J gene TRBJ2-7; TRBD1 matches 7 bases. Germline CDR1 reads SGDLS; CDR2 reads YYNGEE. J lost 3 bases, V lost 0 bases, and 3 bases had no gene match. This CDR3 has 14 residues. The CDR3 DNA follows: TGTGCCAGCAGCGTAGTAGGGGACAGCTACGAGCAGTACTTC. Its protein product is CASSVVGDSYEQYF.